The present T cell receptor (beta chain) was sequenced within a study of blood T cell repertoires in COVID-19. Across the whole study: PBMCs, B-cell-depleted T cells, or T cells were the source of the cDNA or gDNA that made up the material.

Germline values: CDR1 SGHRS, CDR2 YFSETQ. Trimming stripped 4 bases from V and 7 bases from J, with 14 bases between. The CDR3 totals 14 residues. The protocol was immunoSEQ multiplex PCR, while the TCRdb copy is restricted to in-frame clones and leaves out a portion. Of 160,000 or so clones listed, about four fifths were seen once; the top ten hold roughly 18%. Material for sequencing was PBMCs or T cells enriched from blood (not recorded which). This sequence was found in a man aged 55 to 70 who had recovered from COVID-19. V usage is TRBV5-1 and J usage is TRBJ1-4, with D maybe TRBD1 (6 bases). This CDR3 reads CASSPGQAIEKLFF. CDR3 DNA sequence: TGCGCCAGCAGCCCGGGACAAGCGATTGAAAAACTGTTTTTT.